These 31 T cell receptor beta chains came from one sample sequenced in a study of shared clonotypes between healthy human individuals. Data came from immunoSEQ multiplex PCR; TCRdb stores just in-frame clones and leaves some out. This table holds roughly 1 million clones, around 82% found once. Sequencing was done on a sample of memory CD4+ T cells from PBMCs. The subset is: CD45RA-negative fraction. These receptors were taken from a man younger than 30 in good health. Some clones in this sample may be carry-over from other donors' samples.

The chain has TRBV5-1 and TRBJ1-2, with D tentatively TRBD1 (5 bases). Germline CDR1 and CDR2: SGHRS and YFSETQ. V gave up 7 bases and J gave up 2 bases, with 9 bases separating them. The CDR3 extends over 12 amino acids. The CDR3 DNA sequence: TGCGCCAGCGGACATGAAAACTATGGCTACACCTTC. Translated, it gives CASGHENYGYTF.

This clone was counted only a few times. This sequence joins TRBV2 and TRBJ2-4; D is perhaps TRBD2 (5 bases). CDR3 length: 13 residues. The V and J ends lost 1 base and 10 bases respectively, with 11 bases between them. Per germline, CDR1 SNHLY and CDR2 FYNNEI. The CDR3 DNA reads as TGTGCCAGCAGTGAAGGATTTCAGCGGATTCAGTACTTC. Translated: CASSEGFQRIQYF.

The genes are TRBV5-4 and TRBJ1-1, with D unresolved. This CDR3 has 14 amino acids. Germline V gene lookup returns CDR1 SGHNT and CDR2 YYREEE (reference sequence). The V and J ends lost 7 bases and 0 bases respectively, with 13 bases between them. CDR3 protein: CASLTQGVNTEAFF. The CDR3 nucleotides are TGTGCCAGCTTAACCCAAGGAGTGAACACTGAAGCTTTCTTT.

This clone has more than one count but fewer than ten. The chain combines TRBV7-9 with TRBJ2-6; TRBD1 aligns across 7 bases. The CDR3 sequence is 16 residues long. Germline CDR1 reads SEHNR; CDR2 reads FQNEAQ (reference sequence). V shed 5 bases and J 2 bases; nucleotides not matched to a gene: 6. For the CDR3, the DNA is TGTGCCAGCAGCCAAGACAGGGCCGCTGGGGCCAACGTCCTGACTTTC. Its protein is CASSQDRAAGANVLTF. The entire variable domain, with the rest obtained from reference TRBV7-9 and TRBJ2-6, is as follows: DTGVSQNPRHKITKRGQNVTFRCDPISEHNRLYWYRQTLGQGPEFLTYFQNEAQLEKSRLLSDRFSAERPKGSFSTLEIQRTEQGDSAMYLCASSQDRAAGANVLTFGAGSRLTVL.

The J gene is TRBJ2-1, the V gene TRBV5-1; D possibly corresponds to TRBD2 (6 bases). The V and J ends lost 3 bases and 7 bases respectively, with 20 bases between them. The CDR3 extends over 16 amino acids. Germline V gene lookup returns CDR1 SGHRS and CDR2 YFSETQ. CDR3 in DNA: TGCGCCAGCAGCTCACGAGGGCTAGCGTTGTCAAATGAGCAGTTCTTC. Residues: CASSSRGLALSNEQFF.

The V gene is TRBV7-9, the J gene TRBJ2-3, with 8 bases that match TRBD2. V gave up 2 bases and J gave up 4 bases; unmatched junction bases: 5. This CDR3 is 15 amino acids long. Germline V lookup: CDR1 SEHNR, CDR2 FQNEAQ (reference sequence). Here the CDR3 reads CASSLREGGADTQYF. Written as DNA, the CDR3 is TGTGCCAGCAGCTTACGGGAGGGAGGGGCAGATACGCAGTATTTT.

For this clone: The junction and the germline gene differ at one end; a read error may be behind it. The chain couples TRBV10-3 to TRBJ2-7; possibly TRBD2 for D (6 bases). Germline V gives CDR1 ENHRY, CDR2 SYGVKD. The CDR3 covers 13 residues. The DNA for the CDR3 is TGTGCCATCAGTGAGTCGGGGGGACCAAGCATGACCTTC. Residues: CAISESGGPSMTF.

The chain has TRBV29-1 and TRBJ2-3, with D perhaps given as TRBD1 or TRBD2 (5 bases each). The CDR3 is 15 residues long. Trimming cost V 2 bases and J 0 bases, with 12 bases left between them. Germline CDR1 SQVTM, CDR2 ANQGSEA. The CDR3 DNA sequence: TGCAGCGTTGAATGGGGCGGCGGGAGCACAGATACGCAGTATTTT. It is translated as CSVEWGGGSTDTQYF.

This clone came up a few times. Other DNA sequences in the sample encode the same CDR3. The rearrangement uses TRBV18 and TRBJ2-1; 11 nucleotides line up with TRBD2. Losses at the gene ends were 2 bases for V and 3 bases for J; bases not matched to a gene: 0. This CDR3 has 15 amino acids. Germline CDR1 KGHSH, CDR2 LQKENI. CDR3 in DNA: TGTGCCAGCTCACCAGGACTAGCGGGCTACAATGAGCAGTTCTTC. It translates to CASSPGLAGYNEQFF.

V gene TRBV2 combines with J gene TRBJ2-5; D not certain. CDR3 length equals 13 residues. Germline loops: CDR1 SNHLY, CDR2 FYNNEI. Deletions cut 4 bases from V and 3 bases from J, with 9 bases between. CDR3 in amino acids: CASSVLGKETQYF. CDR3 coding DNA: TGTGCCAGCAGTGTTTTGGGGAAAGAGACCCAGTACTTC.

In its sample, this clone was seen a few times. The chain is built from TRBV7-9 and TRBJ2-7, with 10 bases identical to TRBD2. This CDR3 has 15 amino acids. The J segment lost 3 bases and the V segment lost 1 base, leaving 3 bases of the junction unmatched. The germline CDR1 and CDR2 sequences are SEHNR and FQNEAQ (reference sequence). The CDR3 region is CASSLGASGSYEQYF. The CDR3 DNA reads TGTGCCAGCAGCTTAGGGGCTAGCGGGAGCTACGAGCAGTACTTC.

Of note for this clone: Other DNA sequences from this sample encode an identical CDR3 as well. V gene TRBV30 combines with J gene TRBJ2-3; no clear D gene. The CDR3 spans 10 residues. Trimming shortened V by 2 bases and J by 5 bases, and 2 bases separated the two germline ends. The germline V gene encodes CDR1 GTSNPN and CDR2 SVGIG (reference sequence). CDR3 protein: CAWSQDTQYF. The CDR3 nucleotides are TGTGCCTGGAGTCAAGATACGCAGTATTTT.

This chain uses TRBV6-1 with TRBJ2-1, with D possibly TRBD2 on 5 matching bases. V was shortened by 8 bases and J by 8 bases, with 10 bases between the two germline ends. CDR3 length: 11 amino acids. From germline, CDR1 is MNHNS and CDR2 SASEGT. CDR3 amino acids: CASPGLHEQFF. The CDR3 DNA reads as TGTGCCAGCCCGGGGTTACATGAGCAGTTCTTC.

The chain recombines TRBV5-1 with TRBJ2-7, with D perhaps TRBD1 (6 bases). Germline values: CDR1 SGHRS, CDR2 YFSETQ. Trimming removed 0 bases from V and 2 bases from J, with 15 bases in between. CDR3 length: 16 amino acids. The CDR3 DNA follows: TGCGCCAGCAGCTTGGATTGGGGGCGAGGTCCCTACGAGCAGTACTTC. Translating it yields CASSLDWGRGPYEQYF.

This chain joins TRBV28 and TRBJ1-5, with 7 bases aligning to TRBD1. In germline, CDR1 is MDHEN, CDR2 SYDVKM. The CDR3 runs to 16 residues. The V gene end was trimmed by 5 bases and the J gene end by 7 bases; junction bases not matched to a gene: 14. This CDR3 is CASSLAPDRAGQPQHF. CDR3 nucleotide sequence: TGTGCCAGCAGTCTCGCACCCGACAGGGCCGGGCAGCCCCAGCATTTT.

In regard to this clone: This CDR3 is also generated by other DNA sequences in the sample. The chain employs TRBV5-1 and TRBJ1-2; D is ambiguous. CDR3 length equals 13 residues. Germline assignment: CDR1 SGHRS and CDR2 YFSETQ. The ends were cut back, 1 base at V and 2 bases at J, with 6 bases in the middle. This CDR3 reads CASSLTVNYGYTF. The CDR3 DNA reads as TGCGCCAGCAGCTTGACAGTAAACTATGGCTACACCTTC. The variable domain in full, with the rest retrieved from reference TRBV5-1 and TRBJ1-2, is KAGVTQTPRYLIKTRGQQVTLSCSPISGHRSVSWYQQTPGQGLQFLFEYFSETQRNKGNFPGRFSGRQFSNSRSEMNVSTLELGDSALYLCASSLTVNYGYTFGSGTRLTVV.

The rearrangement links TRBV5-6 to TRBJ2-1, with 9 bases fitting TRBD1. This CDR3 has 15 residues. The ends lost 3 bases at V and 8 bases at J; junction bases unmatched: 9. The germline gives CDR1 SGHDT, CDR2 YYEEEE. The CDR3 sequence: CASSWGQGIEYEQFF. The CDR3 nucleotides read TGTGCCAGCAGCTGGGGACAGGGCATCGAGTATGAGCAGTTCTTC.

In this sample, this clone turned up a few times. CDR3 coding DNA: TGCAGCGTTGAGGACAACAGGGGTAGTTCCTACAATGAGCAGTTCTTC. Translation: CSVEDNRGSSYNEQFF. V and J are TRBV29-1 and TRBJ2-1; 7 bases are shared with TRBD1. CDR1 is SQVTM and CDR2 is ANQGSEA in the germline V gene. The ends lost 3 bases at V and 1 base at J; junction bases unmatched: 9. The CDR3 loop spans 16 amino acids.

This CDR3 reads CSVESNSGANVLTF. Here the CDR3 DNA reads TGCAGCGTTGAGAGTAACTCTGGGGCCAACGTCCTGACTTTC. This sequence joins TRBV29-1 and TRBJ2-6, with unresolved D. CDR1 and CDR2 from the germline V gene are SQVTM and ANQGSEA. Trimming pared 3 bases from V and 0 bases from J, leaving 6 bases between. This CDR3 is built from 14 residues.

This clone came up a few times. A much larger clonotype is one base distant, so this may be a read error. The identical CDR3 is also encoded by other nucleotide sequences in the sample. The V call is TRBV11-1, the J call TRBJ2-7, with a weak D call TRBD2 (6 bases). CDR1 is SGHAT and CDR2 is FQDESV in the germline V gene (reference sequence). This CDR3 contains 14 residues. Deletions cut 3 bases from V and 0 bases from J, with 9 bases between. CDR3 sequence (DNA): TGTGCCAGCAGCTTTTACGGGAGCTCCTACGAGCAGTACTTC. This encodes CASSFYGSSYEQYF.

The rearrangement links TRBV28 to TRBJ1-2; D not resolved. The V gene's germline CDR1 is MDHEN and CDR2 SYDVKM. CDR3 size: 15 residues. Trimming cost V 7 bases and J 3 bases, with 18 bases left between them. The CDR3 DNA is TGTGCCAGCACGCCCTTAGATAGGGAAGACTATGGCTACACCTTC. Residues: CASTPLDREDYGYTF.

The CDR3 DNA reads as TGTGCCAGCTCACCCGACAGGGCGGTCAAGCAGCCCCAGCATTTT. Protein: CASSPDRAVKQPQHF. The chain has TRBV18 and TRBJ1-5, with TRBD1 identical over 7 bases. With V trimmed by 3 bases and J by 7 bases, 9 bases remained unmatched. From germline, CDR1 is KGHSH and CDR2 LQKENI. This CDR3 is 15 amino acids long.

The chain uses TRBV28 and TRBJ2-7; D possibly uses TRBD1 or TRBD2 (5 bases each). Deletions cut 5 bases from V and 3 bases from J, with 14 bases between. The CDR3 runs to 14 residues. Germline assignment: CDR1 MDHEN and CDR2 SYDVKM. The CDR3 coding sequence is TGTGCCAGCAGTCAGACCGGGGCCTTCTACGAGCAGTACTTC. It encodes CASSQTGAFYEQYF.

This sequence joins TRBV6-5 and TRBJ1-4; no reliable D call. The CDR3 runs to 15 residues. CDR1 and CDR2 (germline): MNHEY, SVGAGI. The germline V and J ends were trimmed by 5 bases and 4 bases, with 14 bases remaining between them. CDR3 sequence (DNA): TGTGCCAGCAGTACTAATTCCGGGGATAATGAAAAACTGTTTTTT. Amino acids: CASSTNSGDNEKLFF.

This clone has more than one count but fewer than ten. The rearrangement links TRBV28 to TRBJ2-1; the D is unclear. This CDR3 spans 15 amino acids. V was clipped by 8 bases and J by 3 bases, with 17 bases between them. In germline, CDR1 is MDHEN, CDR2 SYDVKM. The CDR3 sequence: CASGARARNYNEQFF. The CDR3 DNA is TGTGCCAGCGGAGCAAGGGCTCGCAACTACAATGAGCAGTTCTTC. Full variable domain (rest looked up from reference TRBV28 and TRBJ2-1): DVKVTQSSRYLVKRTGEKVFLECVQDMDHENMFWYRQDPGLGLRLIYFSYDVKMKEKGDIPEGYSVSREKKERFSLILESASTNQTSMYLCASGARARNYNEQFFGPGTRLTVL.

V is TRBV11-1 and J is TRBJ1-1; D call uncertain. Germline CDR1 reads SGHAT; CDR2 reads FQDESV (reference sequence). This CDR3 contains 14 residues. V was shortened by 1 base and J by 4 bases, with 10 bases between the two germline ends. CDR3 bases: TGTGCCAGCAGCTTAGAGGGCAGGACCACTGAAGCTTTCTTT. This translates into CASSLEGRTTEAFF.

This clone was detected once. The chain links TRBV21-1 to TRBJ2-1; TRBD2 is the table's D call, not checked against the DNA. TRBV21-1 is a pseudogene segment. The CDR3 loop spans 14 amino acids. The CDR3 DNA reads as TGTGCCAGCATCGGGCGGGAGAGGGGCAATGAGCAGTTCTTC. This gives the protein CASIGRERGNEQFF.

This clone was observed a handful of times. This chain joins TRBV27 and TRBJ2-1, with D possibly being TRBD2 (6 bases). The V end lost 1 base, the J end lost 8 bases, and 12 bases lay between the germline ends. The germline CDR1 and CDR2 sequences are MNHEY and SMNVEV (reference sequence). The CDR3 runs to 14 residues. CDR3 residues: CASSLWGVRHEQFF. The CDR3 DNA is TGTGCCAGCAGTTTATGGGGGGTGCGGCATGAGCAGTTCTTC.

V and J are TRBV29-1 and TRBJ1-6, with 7 bases fitting TRBD1. Germline assignment: CDR1 SQVTM and CDR2 ANQGSEA. This CDR3 comprises 13 residues. With 5 bases clipped from V and 7 bases from J, the junction kept 5 bases outside the gene matches. In DNA form, the CDR3 reads TGCAGCGTTCAACAGGGGTACAATTCACCCCTCCACTTT. Translating gives CSVQQGYNSPLHF.

The rearrangement links TRBV5-1 to TRBJ2-3; the match to TRBD2 covers 7 bases. The CDR3 is 14 residues long. Germline-derived CDR1 and CDR2 are SGHRS and YFSETQ. J lost 5 bases, V lost 1 base, and 4 bases had no gene match. The CDR3 bases are TGCGCCAGCAGCTTGAGGGCGGGAGTAGATACGCAGTATTTT. Amino acids: CASSLRAGVDTQYF.

This clone was found many times. V gene TRBV11-1 combines with J gene TRBJ2-1; 8 positions agree with TRBD2. The CDR3 is 16 residues long. V lost 2 bases to trimming and J lost 1 base; unmatched junction nucleotides: 4. The germline V gene has CDR1 SGHAT and CDR2 FQDESV (reference sequence). The chain's CDR3 is CASSLRGGRSYNEQFF. CDR3 coding DNA: TGTGCCAGCAGCTTAAGGGGCGGGAGGTCCTACAATGAGCAGTTCTTC. Variable domain in full (rest from reference TRBV11-1 and TRBJ2-1): EAEVAQSPRYKITEKSQAVAFWCDPISGHATLYWYRQILGQGPELLVQFQDESVVDDSQLPKDRFSAERLKGVDSTLKIQPAELGDSAMYLCASSLRGGRSYNEQFFGPGTRLTVL.